Listed below are T cell receptor beta chains from one sample, sequenced in a study of blood T cell repertoires in COVID-19. The table came from immunoSEQ multiplex PCR; TCRdb's copy has only in-frame clones and leaves some out. Here the sample spans approximately 97,000 clones, around 85% being singletons. The source material was peripheral blood. These TCRs come from a human donor in a cohort sampled during active COVID-19. Each CDR3 is given without its conserved first and last residue. Clone size is not always given. Where it is, it says once, few, many or a class for expanded clones.

V gene: TRBV11-2; clone size: .; CDR3 protein: ASSPIGGLYNEQF
V gene: TRBV4-2; clone size: .; CDR3 protein: ASSQDRTSGPQETQY
V gene: TRBV5-1; clone size: .; CDR3 protein: ASSLTGGRGGNEQF
V gene: TRBV24-1; clone size: .; CDR3 protein: ATSDQLVETQY
V gene: TRBV10-3; clone size: .; CDR3 protein: AISEGLGGGSTDTQY
V gene: TRBV7-2; clone size: .; CDR3 protein: ASSLGLQGAQGYT
V gene: TRBV7-2; clone size: .; CDR3 protein: ASSLDRGQRELF
V gene: TRBV18; clone size: .; CDR3 protein: ASSPSSSYEQY
V gene: TRBV6-4; clone size: .; CDR3 protein: ASSLQGARSYNEQF
V gene: TRBV7-2; clone size: .; CDR3 protein: ASSLAGGYYNEQF
V gene: TRBV7-7; clone size: once; CDR3 protein: ASSPSELPNEKLF
V gene: TRBV7-8; clone size: .; CDR3 protein: ASSLSGRNQPQH
V gene: TRBV7-2; clone size: few; CDR3 protein: ASSRNRGDSYEQY
V gene: TRBV30; clone size: .; CDR3 protein: AWSKGFYGYT
V gene: TRBV7-9; clone size: few; CDR3 protein: ASSPYGTGGVVDTEAF
V gene: TRBV7-2; clone size: .; CDR3 protein: ASSLRPGVPYEQY
V gene: TRBV28; clone size: .; CDR3 protein: ASSLPLWTGQRTDTQY